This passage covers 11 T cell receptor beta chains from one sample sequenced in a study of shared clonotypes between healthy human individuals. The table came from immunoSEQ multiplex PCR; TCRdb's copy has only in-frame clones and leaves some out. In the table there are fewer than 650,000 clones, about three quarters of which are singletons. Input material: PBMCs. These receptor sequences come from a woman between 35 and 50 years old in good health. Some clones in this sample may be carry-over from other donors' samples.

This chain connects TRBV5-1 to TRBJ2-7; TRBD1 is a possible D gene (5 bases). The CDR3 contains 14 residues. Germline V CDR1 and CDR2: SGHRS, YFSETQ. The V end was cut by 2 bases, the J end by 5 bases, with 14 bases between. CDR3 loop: CASSLETATNEQYF. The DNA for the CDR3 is TGCGCCAGCAGCTTAGAGACAGCCACGAACGAGCAGTACTTC.

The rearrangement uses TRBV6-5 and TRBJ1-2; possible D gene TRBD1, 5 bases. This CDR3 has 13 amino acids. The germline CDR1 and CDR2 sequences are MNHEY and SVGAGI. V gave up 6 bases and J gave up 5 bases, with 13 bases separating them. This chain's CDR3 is CASRTVWGYGYTF. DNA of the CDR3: TGTGCCAGCAGAACCGTTTGGGGGTATGGCTACACCTTC.

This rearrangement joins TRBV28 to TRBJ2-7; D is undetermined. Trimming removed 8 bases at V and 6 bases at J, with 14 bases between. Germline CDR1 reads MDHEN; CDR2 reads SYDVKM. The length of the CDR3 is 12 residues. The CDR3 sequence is CASVRASGEQYF. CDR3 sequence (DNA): TGTGCCAGCGTCCGGGCTTCGGGCGAGCAGTACTTC.

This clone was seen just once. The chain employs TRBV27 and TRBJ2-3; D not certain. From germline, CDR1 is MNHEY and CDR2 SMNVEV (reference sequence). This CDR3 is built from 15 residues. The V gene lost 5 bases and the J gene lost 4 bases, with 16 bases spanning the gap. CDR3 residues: CASSETGVWADTQYF. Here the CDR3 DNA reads TGTGCCAGCAGTGAAACTGGTGTTTGGGCAGATACGCAGTATTTT.

CDR3: CASSAGQGISGANVLTF. Written as DNA, the CDR3 is TGTGCCAGCAGCGCGGGACAGGGAATCTCTGGGGCCAACGTCCTGACTTTC. The V call is TRBV7-9, the J call TRBJ2-6; 9 nucleotides line up with TRBD1. There are 17 residues in the CDR3. J was trimmed by 0 bases and V by 5 bases; bases with no gene match: 5. CDR1 is SEHNR and CDR2 is FQNEAQ in the germline V gene (reference sequence).

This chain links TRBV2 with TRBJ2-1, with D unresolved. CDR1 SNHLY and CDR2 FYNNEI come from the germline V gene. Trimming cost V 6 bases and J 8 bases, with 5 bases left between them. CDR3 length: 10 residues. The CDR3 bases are TGTGCCAGCAGGGAGTATGAGCAGTTCTTC. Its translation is CASREYEQFF.

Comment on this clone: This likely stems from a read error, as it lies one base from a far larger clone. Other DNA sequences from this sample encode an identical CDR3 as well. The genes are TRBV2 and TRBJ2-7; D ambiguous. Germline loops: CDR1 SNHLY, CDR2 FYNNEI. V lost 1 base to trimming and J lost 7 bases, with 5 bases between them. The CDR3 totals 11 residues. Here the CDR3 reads CASSEVTEQYF. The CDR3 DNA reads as TGTGCCAGCAGTGAAGTGACTGAGCAGTACTTC.

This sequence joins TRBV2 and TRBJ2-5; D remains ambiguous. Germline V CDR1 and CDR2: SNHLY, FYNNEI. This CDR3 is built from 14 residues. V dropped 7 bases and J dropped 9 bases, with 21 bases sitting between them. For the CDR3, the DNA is TGTGCCAGCACCGAAGACTCCCTGGTTGGGGCCCAGTACTTC. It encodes CASTEDSLVGAQYF.

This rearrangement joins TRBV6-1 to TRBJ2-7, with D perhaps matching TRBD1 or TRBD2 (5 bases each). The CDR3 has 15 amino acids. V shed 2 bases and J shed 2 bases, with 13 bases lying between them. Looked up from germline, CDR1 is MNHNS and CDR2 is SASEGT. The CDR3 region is CASSELGDGAYEQYF. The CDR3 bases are TGTGCCAGCAGTGAATTGGGGGACGGGGCCTACGAGCAGTACTTC.

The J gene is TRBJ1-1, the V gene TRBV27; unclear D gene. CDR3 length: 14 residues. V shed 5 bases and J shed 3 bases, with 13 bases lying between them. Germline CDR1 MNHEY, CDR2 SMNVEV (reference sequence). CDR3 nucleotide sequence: TGTGCCAGCAGTAAGACCATGGGGTACACTGAAGCTTTCTTT. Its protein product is CASSKTMGYTEAFF.

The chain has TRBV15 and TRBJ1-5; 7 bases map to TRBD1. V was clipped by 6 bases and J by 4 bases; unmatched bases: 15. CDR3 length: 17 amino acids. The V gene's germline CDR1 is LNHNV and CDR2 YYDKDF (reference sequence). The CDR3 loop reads CATRTGTALEVNQPQHF. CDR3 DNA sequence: TGTGCCACCAGGACCGGGACAGCTTTAGAAGTTAATCAGCCCCAGCATTTT.